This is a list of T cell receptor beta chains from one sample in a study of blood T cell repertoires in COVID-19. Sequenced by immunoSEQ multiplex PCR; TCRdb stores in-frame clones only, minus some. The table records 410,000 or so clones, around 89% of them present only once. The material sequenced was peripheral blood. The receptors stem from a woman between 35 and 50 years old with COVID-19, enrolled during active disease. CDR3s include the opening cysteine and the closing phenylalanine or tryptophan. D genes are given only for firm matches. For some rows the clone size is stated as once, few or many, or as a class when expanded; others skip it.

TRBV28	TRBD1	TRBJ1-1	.	TGTGCCAGCAGTTTCAGGGGGAAGAACACTGAAGCTTTCTTT	CASSFRGKNTEAFF
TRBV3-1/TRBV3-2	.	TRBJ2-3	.	TGTGCCAGCAGCCCGTCCGGAGGGGATACGCAGTATTTT	CASSPSGGDTQYF
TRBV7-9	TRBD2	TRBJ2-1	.	TGTGCCAGCAGCTCCCCTCGGGAGCGGGAGGGTGGTTACAATGAGCAGTTCTTC	CASSSPREREGGYNEQFF
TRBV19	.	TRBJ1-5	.	TGTGCCAGTATCAACCGAGAATATAGCAATCAGCCCCAGCATTTT	CASINREYSNQPQHF
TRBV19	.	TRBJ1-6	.	TGTGCCAGCGCCCCCCTGGCAGCGGCCTATAATTCACCCCTCCACTTT	CASAPLAAAYNSPLHF
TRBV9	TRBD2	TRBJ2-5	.	TGTGCCAGCAGCGTAGGCGGGAGGGTAGCAGAGACCCAGTACTTC	CASSVGGRVAETQYF
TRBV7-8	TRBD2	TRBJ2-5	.	TGTGCCAGCAGCCGATTTAGGACAATAGGACTAGCGGGAGGGCCGATTAAAGTGGAGACCCAGTACTTC	CASSRFRTIGLAGGPIKVETQYF
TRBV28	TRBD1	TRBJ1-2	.	TGTGCCAGCAGTTTACCCTCAGGGGGGTACTATGGCTACACCTTC	CASSLPSGGYYGYTF
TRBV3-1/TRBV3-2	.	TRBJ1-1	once	TGTGCCAGTCGTTTGGCCCTCGGTAGCGAAGCTTTCTTT	CASRLALGSEAFF
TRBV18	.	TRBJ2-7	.	TGTGCCAGCTCACCGGCGACAGCTACCTACGAGCAGTACTTC	CASSPATATYEQYF
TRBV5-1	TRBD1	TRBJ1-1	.	TGCGCCAGCAGCTTGAGACAGGGGGCCTGGGAAGCTTTCTTT	CASSLRQGAWEAFF
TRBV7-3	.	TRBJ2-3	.	TGTGCCAGCAGCTCCCAGACAAGGGCGGAGGAGTATTTT	CASSSQTRAEEYF
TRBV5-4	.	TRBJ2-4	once	TGTGCCAGCACTATGAGACGTGGGAGCAAAAACATTCAGTACTTC	CASTMRRGSKNIQYF
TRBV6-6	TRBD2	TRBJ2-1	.	TGTGCCCACCGTGGGGCCGGGGGGGAGACCTACAATGAGCAGTTCTTC	CAHRGAGGETYNEQFF
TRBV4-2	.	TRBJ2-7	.	TGTGCCAGCAGCCAAGAAGGGACTGGGAGCTCCTACGAGCAGTACTTC	CASSQEGTGSSYEQYF
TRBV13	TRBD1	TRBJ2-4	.	TGTGCCAGCAGCTCCTACAGGGGGCTGGTCAAAAACATTCAGTACTTC	CASSSYRGLVKNIQYF
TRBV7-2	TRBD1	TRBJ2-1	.	TGTGCCAGCAGCATAACCGGGACAGGGATGTATGAGCAGTTCTTC	CASSITGTGMYEQFF
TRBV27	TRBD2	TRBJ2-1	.	TGTGCCAGCAGTTTATGGGGAGGGGATGAGCAGTTCTTC	CASSLWGGDEQFF
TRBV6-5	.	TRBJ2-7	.	TGTGCCAGCAGGACTTTCATGTACGAGCAGTACTTC	CASRTFMYEQYF
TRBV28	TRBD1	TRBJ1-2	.	TGTGCCAGCAGTCCCCGACAGGGTTTAGGGGGCTACACCTTC	CASSPRQGLGGYTF
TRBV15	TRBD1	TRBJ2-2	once	TGTGCCACCAGCAGAGATGGACAGGGCCCGAACACCGGGGAGCTGTTTTTT	CATSRDGQGPNTGELFF
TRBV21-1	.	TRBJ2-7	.	TGTGCCAGCAGCACCTGCGGGACAGTTACCTACGAGCAGTACTTC	CASSTCGTVTYEQYF
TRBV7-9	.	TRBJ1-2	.	TGTGCCAGCAGCTTAGAATCCGGTTCTAACTATGGCTACACCTTC	CASSLESGSNYGYTF
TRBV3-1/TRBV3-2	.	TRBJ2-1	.	TGTGCCAGCAGCCAAGATTTAGAGTCGAGGAATGAGCAGTTCTTC	CASSQDLESRNEQFF
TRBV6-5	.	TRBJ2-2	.	TGTGCCAGCCGAAGCTACGGAGGGGCGTACGGGGAGCTGTTTTTT	CASRSYGGAYGELFF
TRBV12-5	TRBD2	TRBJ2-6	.	TGTGCTAGTGTTTTGGGCCACATTAGGCTAGCGGGAGAATTGGGAGGGGCCAACGTCCTGACTTTC	CASVLGHIRLAGELGGANVLTF
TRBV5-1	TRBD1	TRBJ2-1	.	TGCGCCAGCAGCTTGGAGGGACAGGGGGTGAGTGAGCAGTTCTTC	CASSLEGQGVSEQFF
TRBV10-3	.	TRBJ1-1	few	TGTGCCATCAGTGCAGGTATCGACACTGAAGCTTTCTTT	CAISAGIDTEAFF
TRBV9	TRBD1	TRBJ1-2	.	TGTGCCAGCAGCCAAAGACAGGGGACCTATGGCTACACCTTC	CASSQRQGTYGYTF
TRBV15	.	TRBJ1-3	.	TGTGCCACCAGCAGAGATTTGAGCTCTGGAAACACCATATATTTT	CATSRDLSSGNTIYF
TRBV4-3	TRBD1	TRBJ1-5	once	TGCGCCAGCAGCGCACGGACAGGGGGAGGTCAGCCCCAGCATTTT	CASSARTGGGQPQHF
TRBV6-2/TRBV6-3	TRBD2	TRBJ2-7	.	TGTGCCAGCAGTTACTCGAGCGCCATGGCGGGAGGCTCCTACGAGCAGTACTTC	CASSYSSAMAGGSYEQYF
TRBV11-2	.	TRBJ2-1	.	TGTGCCAGCAGCCAAGAAAGGAGGAATGAGCAGTTCTTC	CASSQERRNEQFF
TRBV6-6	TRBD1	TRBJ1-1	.	TGTGCCAGCAGTCCTCAGGGGGCGATTATCCGAGGCACTGAAGCTTTCTTT	CASSPQGAIIRGTEAFF
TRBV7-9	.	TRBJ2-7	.	TGTGCCAGCAGCTTAAGCGTGTGGGAGCAGTACTTC	CASSLSVWEQYF
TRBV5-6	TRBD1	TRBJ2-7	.	TGTGCCAGCAGCAAAAACTACAGGGGGCTTGAGCAGTACTTC	CASSKNYRGLEQYF
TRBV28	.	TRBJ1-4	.	TGTGCCAGCAGAGGTTCCGGGTTTTATGAAAAACTGTTTTTT	CASRGSGFYEKLFF
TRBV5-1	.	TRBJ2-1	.	TGCGCCAGCATCCTGGGGGGCGGGAGCGATGAGCAGTTCTTC	CASILGGGSDEQFF
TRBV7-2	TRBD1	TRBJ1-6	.	TGTGCCAGCAGCTTAATGTTGGGACAGGGGTACTCACCCCTCCACTTT	CASSLMLGQGYSPLHF
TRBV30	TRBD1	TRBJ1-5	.	TGTGCCTGGAGTGTAAAGCTCCGCGGGACAGACCATCAGCCCCAGCATTTT	CAWSVKLRGTDHQPQHF
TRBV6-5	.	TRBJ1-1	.	TGTGCCAGCAGTTACTACCCCTGGCCCACTGAAGCTTTCTTT	CASSYYPWPTEAFF
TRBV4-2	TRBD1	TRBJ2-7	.	TGTGCCAGCAGCCAAGACGGACAGGGAATTAGGGAGCAGTACTTC	CASSQDGQGIREQYF
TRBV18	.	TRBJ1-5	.	TGTGCCAGCTCACCATGGGCAAATCACTTCAATCAGCCCCAGCATTTT	CASSPWANHFNQPQHF
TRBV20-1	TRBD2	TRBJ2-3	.	TGCAGTGCTAGTTCTGGGACTAGCGGGGGGGCGGCAGATACGCAGTATTTT	CSASSGTSGGAADTQYF
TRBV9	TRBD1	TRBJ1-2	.	TGTGCCAGCAGCGTAGTGCAGGGGGCTGGCGGCTACACCTTC	CASSVVQGAGGYTF
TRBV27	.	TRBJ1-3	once	TGTGCCAGCAGTCCCCGGGTGGGGGGAGGTACTGGAAACACCATATATTTT	CASSPRVGGGTGNTIYF
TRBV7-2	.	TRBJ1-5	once	TGTGCCAGCAGCTTAGCTGTCCAGGGAAATAGCAATCAGCCCCAGCATTTT	CASSLAVQGNSNQPQHF
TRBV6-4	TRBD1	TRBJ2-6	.	TGTGCCAGCAGTGACTCAGGGGGCTCGGGGGCCAACGTCCTGACTTTC	CASSDSGGSGANVLTF
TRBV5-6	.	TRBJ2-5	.	TGTGCCAGCAGCTTCGGGGGTATGTTGGAGACCCAGTACTTC	CASSFGGMLETQYF
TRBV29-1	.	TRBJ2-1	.	TGCAGCGCGGCGATGGACTTTTCGGATGAGCAGTTCTTC	CSAAMDFSDEQFF